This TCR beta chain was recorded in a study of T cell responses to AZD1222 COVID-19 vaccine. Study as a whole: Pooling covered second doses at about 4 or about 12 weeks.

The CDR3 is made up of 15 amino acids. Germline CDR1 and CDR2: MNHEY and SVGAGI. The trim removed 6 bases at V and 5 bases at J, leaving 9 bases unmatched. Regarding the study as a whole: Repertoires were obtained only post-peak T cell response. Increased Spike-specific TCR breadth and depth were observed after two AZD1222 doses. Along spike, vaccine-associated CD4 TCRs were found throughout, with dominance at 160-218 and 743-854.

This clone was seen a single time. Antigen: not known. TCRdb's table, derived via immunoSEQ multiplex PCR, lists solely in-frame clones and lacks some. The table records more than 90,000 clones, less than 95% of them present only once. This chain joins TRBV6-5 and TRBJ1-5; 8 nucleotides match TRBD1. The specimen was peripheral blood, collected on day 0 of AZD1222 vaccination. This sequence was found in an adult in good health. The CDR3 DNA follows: TGTGCCAGCAGCGCCGTCGACAGGGGTTATCAGCCCCAGCATTTT. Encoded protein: CASSAVDRGYQPQHF.